This is a list of T cell receptor beta chains from one sample in a study of regulatory T cells in long-lasting Graves disease. Via MiXCR, TCRdb re-called the multiplex PCR reads, giving one row per CDR3 protein. The sample records 550,000 to 700,000 distinct CDR3 sequences, roughly 16% being singletons. These data also formed part of another study, on T cells in Graves' hyperthyroidism and ophthalmopathy.

The sample was peripheral blood mononuclear cells (PBMCs), taken at new diagnosis, from a patient treated with antithyroid drugs. Receptor source: a young man with Graves disease. The CDR3 runs from the conserved cysteine through the conserved F or W. A D gene is named only where the DNA matches it firmly. Expanded clones get a size class; other rows say once, few or many, or leave the size out.

TRBD1	many	TRBV7-2	TRBJ1-1	CASSLNLAGGSWNTEAFF	TGTGCCAGCAGCCTGAACCTAGCAGGGGGTTCTTGGAACACTGAAGCTTTCTTT
TRBD2	-	TRBV12-3/TRBV12-4	TRBJ2-7	CASSLTSGSIPRGSSYEQYF	TGTGCCAGCAGCCTGACTAGCGGGAGTATCCCGAGGGGTAGCTCCTACGAGCAGTACTTC
-	-	TRBV19	TRBJ2-7	CASSAAGAYEQYF	TGTGCCAGTAGCGCCGCAGGGGCATACGAGCAGTACTTC
-	-	TRBV9	TRBJ2-2	CASSVVPGASAGELFF	TGTGCCAGCAGCGTAGTCCCGGGAGCCTCAGCCGGGGAGCTGTTTTTT
-	many	TRBV27	TRBJ2-3	CASSFPDTQYF	TGTGCCAGCAGTTTCCCAGATACGCAGTATTTT
TRBD1	-	TRBV12-3/TRBV12-4	TRBJ1-2	CASSLALGQRDGYTF	TGTGCCAGCAGTTTAGCGTTGGGACAGAGAGATGGCTACACCTTC
-	many	TRBV28	TRBJ1-2	CASSSYGGLRGYTF	TGTGCCAGCAGTTCTTACGGGGGGCTTAGAGGCTACACCTTC
TRBD1	-	TRBV15	TRBJ2-4	CATSRGAGTGSNIQYF	TGTGCCACCAGCAGGGGGGCCGGGACAGGGTCAAACATTCAGTACTTC
TRBD1	many	TRBV5-1	TRBJ2-3	CASSLGDRHTDTQYF	TGCGCCAGCAGCTTGGGGGACAGACACACAGATACGCAGTATTTT
-	many	TRBV30	TRBJ1-5	CAWNRVGQPQHF	TGTGCCTGGAACAGGGTTGGCCAGCCCCAGCATTTT
TRBD2	few	TRBV11-2	TRBJ2-5	CASSAWTSGQETQYF	TGTGCCAGCAGTGCCTGGACTAGCGGACAAGAGACCCAGTACTTC
-	many	TRBV28	TRBJ2-5	CASSFPIGARQTQYF	TGTGCCAGCAGTTTCCCTATAGGAGCACGGCAGACCCAGTACTTC
TRBD1	few	TRBV24-1	TRBJ2-2	CATSDVGGAYTGELFF	TGTGCCACCAGTGATGTAGGGGGCGCGTACACCGGGGAGCTGTTTTTT
-	-	TRBV28	TRBJ1-2	CASTLGLSYGYTF	TGTGCCAGCACCCTGGGTCTATCCTATGGCTACACCTTC
-	-	TRBV20-1	TRBJ1-3	CSARDYISGNTIYF	TGCAGTGCTAGAGATTACATCTCTGGAAACACCATATATTTT
-	few	TRBV28	TRBJ1-2	CASTFFTPGPNGYTF	TGTGCCAGCACCTTTTTCACCCCGGGACCCAATGGCTACACCTTC
TRBD2	many	TRBV13	TRBJ2-7	CASSLRTSGKAYEQYF	TGTGCCAGCAGCTTGAGGACTAGCGGGAAGGCTTACGAGCAGTACTTC
TRBD1	few	TRBV12-3/TRBV12-4	TRBJ1-2	CASSLWGTGGGSYGYTF	TGTGCCAGCAGTTTATGGGGCACAGGGGGCGGGAGCTATGGCTACACCTTC
-	many	TRBV20-1	TRBJ2-7	CSATTSLVVGEQYF	TGCAGTGCGACAACTAGTTTAGTTGTCGGCGAGCAGTACTTC
TRBD2	many	TRBV3-1	TRBJ2-1	CASSQERLAISYNEQFF	TGTGCCAGCAGCCAAGAGAGACTAGCGATCTCCTACAATGAGCAGTTCTTC
-	-	TRBV20-1	TRBJ2-5	CSPYPWEIPNQETQYF	TGCAGCCCCTACCCCTGGGAGATACCCAACCAAGAGACCCAGTACTTC
-	many	TRBV27	TRBJ2-1	CASSTSQSSYNEQFF	TGTGCCAGCAGCACTAGCCAAAGCTCCTACAATGAGCAGTTCTTC
TRBD2	many	TRBV5-1	TRBJ2-1	CASSLSSGYNEQFF	TGCGCCAGCAGCCTGTCTAGCGGCTACAATGAGCAGTTCTTC
-	few	TRBV29-1	TRBJ2-1	CSVLRLALGVEQFF	TGCAGCGTTCTTAGGTTGGCCCTAGGAGTCGAGCAGTTCTTC
-	-	TRBV5-1	TRBJ1-5	CASSLVILRGRVSNQPQHF	TGCGCCAGCAGCTTGGTCATACTGAGAGGCAGGGTCAGCAATCAGCCCCAGCATTTT
TRBD2	many	TRBV6-1	TRBJ2-3	CASRELAGSSSTDTQYF	TGTGCCAGCAGGGAACTAGCGGGATCCTCTAGCACAGATACGCAGTATTTT
-	many	TRBV28	TRBJ2-3	CASASGLFTDTQYF	TGTGCCAGCGCCTCGGGACTGTTCACAGATACGCAGTATTTT
TRBD2	many	TRBV5-1	TRBJ2-3	CASSFPSAGGRDTQYF	TGCGCCAGCAGCTTTCCCAGTGCGGGGGGCCGAGATACGCAGTATTTT
TRBD1	-	TRBV28	TRBJ2-7	CASLNRDRAYEQYF	TGTGCCAGCCTGAATCGGGACAGGGCCTACGAGCAGTACTTC
TRBD2	few	TRBV6-5	TRBJ2-7	CASSLGLAGGLSGEQYF	TGTGCCAGCAGTTTGGGACTAGCGGGGGGTTTAAGTGGCGAGCAGTACTTC
TRBD2	many	TRBV7-3	TRBJ2-5	CASSLKGGLAGLETQYF	TGTGCCAGCAGCTTAAAAGGGGGACTAGCGGGACTAGAGACCCAGTACTTC
TRBD2	-	TRBV12-3/TRBV12-4	TRBJ2-2	CATPPSPPAGSTGELFF	TGTGCCACCCCCCCGTCCCCCCCAGCGGGAAGCACCGGGGAGCTGTTTTTT
TRBD2	many	TRBV11-2	TRBJ2-1	CASSLTSGGEQFF	TGTGCCAGCAGCCTGACTAGCGGAGGTGAGCAGTTCTTC
TRBD1	many	TRBV3-1	TRBJ2-5	CASSLPDREQETQYF	TGTGCCAGCAGCCTCCCGGACAGGGAGCAAGAGACCCAGTACTTC
-	-	TRBV5-6	TRBJ2-1	CASSGSRLSNNEQFF	TGTGCCAGCTCCGGGAGTAGACTCTCAAACAATGAGCAGTTCTTC
TRBD2	many	TRBV30	TRBJ2-1	CAWREGLAGINYNEQFF	TGTGCCTGGAGGGAGGGACTAGCGGGCATAAATTACAATGAGCAGTTCTTC
TRBD2	many	TRBV28	TRBJ2-7	CASNPGLAGVEQYF	TGTGCCAGCAACCCGGGACTAGCGGGGGTAGAGCAGTACTTC
TRBD2	few	TRBV27	TRBJ2-2	CASSLFKGSIAGQLYTGELFF	TGTGCCAGCAGTTTATTCAAGGGGAGCATAGCGGGGCAGTTATACACCGGGGAGCTGTTTTTT
-	few	TRBV10-2	TRBJ2-5	CASSEVREQETQYF	TGCGCCAGCAGTGAAGTCCGGGAACAAGAGACCCAGTACTTC
TRBD1	-	TRBV6-1	TRBJ2-5	CASSDSGQGVLFRETQYF	TGTGCCAGCAGTGATAGTGGACAGGGGGTCCTTTTCCGAGAGACCCAGTACTTC
TRBD2	-	TRBV20-1	TRBJ2-7	CSARGGRTSGTYEQYF	TGCAGTGCTAGAGGCGGGCGGACTAGCGGCACCTACGAGCAGTACTTC
TRBD1	-	TRBV27	TRBJ1-3	CASSYQGGSGNTIYF	TGTGCCAGCAGTTACCAGGGGGGCTCTGGAAACACCATATATTTT
-	many	TRBV27	TRBJ2-1	CASRGFAGEQFF	TGTGCCAGCAGGGGTTTCGCAGGTGAGCAGTTCTTC
TRBD1	few	TRBV7-3	TRBJ2-2	CASSASRSGTAGELFF	TGTGCCAGCAGCGCTTCCCGGTCCGGGACAGCCGGGGAGCTGTTTTTT
TRBD1	-	TRBV6-4	TRBJ1-2	CASSYFGTGYYGYTF	TGTGCCAGCAGTTACTTCGGGACAGGGTACTATGGCTACACCTTC
-	-	TRBV29-1	TRBJ2-1	CSVVRELYNEQFF	TGCAGCGTTGTGAGGGAACTCTACAATGAGCAGTTCTTC
-	-	TRBV5-1	TRBJ2-1	CASSLGGSGAGAEQFF	TGCGCCAGCAGCTTGGGGGGTAGTGGAGCGGGCGCCGAGCAGTTCTTC
TRBD2	many	TRBV30	TRBJ2-1	CAVRTSVYNEQFF	TGTGCTGTGAGGACTAGCGTATACAATGAGCAGTTCTTC
-	many	TRBV11-3	TRBJ1-2	CARPGHRGTKYGYTF	TGTGCCCGACCGGGGCACCGGGGGACCAAGTATGGCTACACCTTC
TRBD1	-	TRBV6-5	TRBJ1-6	CASSYPGQVVSYNSPLHF	TGTGCCAGCAGTTATCCGGGACAGGTCGTCTCCTATAATTCACCCCTCCACTTT
TRBD2	many	TRBV11-2	TRBJ2-1	CASSYSAGGSDEQFF	TGTGCCAGCAGCTACAGCGCGGGAGGGTCGGATGAGCAGTTCTTC